This passage covers 5 T cell receptor beta chains from one sample sequenced in a study of T cells in Graves' hyperthyroidism and ophthalmopathy (dated by TCRdb to about 2019). Library preparation employed multiplex PCR. Sequencing instrument: Illumina HiSeq 2000. The TCR beta CDR3 regions were amplified from the RNA transcripts. A first-round RT-PCR of the TCR CDR3 used the HTBI primer set with the Qiagen OneStep RT-PCR kit. TCRdb reran the public reads through fastp at Q25 and MiXCR, keeping productive beta chains. One record per CDR3 amino acid sequence lists the most common genes and DNA. The sample table holds hundreds of thousands of distinct CDR3 sequences, of which roughly 21% were seen once. The ten largest clonotypes hold over 45% of the sample. Source material: blood. These receptors originate from a middle-aged man with Graves' ophthalmopathy.

This clonotype turned up a few times. The chain has TRBV11-2 and TRBJ1-5; no clear D gene. Germline lookup yields CDR1 SGHAT and CDR2 FQNNGV. This CDR3 has 13 amino acids. V was shortened by 2 bases and J by 3 bases, with 5 bases between the two germline ends. The CDR3 reads CASSLSFNQPQHF. The CDR3 nucleotides read TGTGCCAGCAGCTTAAGTTTCAATCAGCCCCAGCATTTT.

This clonotype has a count of ten or more. The CDR3 loop is CASRSQGTEAFF. Written as DNA, the CDR3 is TGTGCCAGCAGATCACAGGGAACTGAAGCTTTCTTT. The chain is built from TRBV11-2 and TRBJ1-1, with D perhaps matching TRBD1 (6 bases). CDR3 length: 12 residues. Trimming removed 6 bases at V and 5 bases at J, with 10 bases between. Germline V lookup: CDR1 SGHAT, CDR2 FQNNGV.

This clonotype showed up many times. The chain uses TRBV3-1 and TRBJ1-1, with 12 bases matching TRBD1. Germline loops: CDR1 LGHDT, CDR2 YNNKEL (reference sequence). The trim removed 6 bases at V and 5 bases at J, leaving 10 bases unmatched. The length of the CDR3 is 16 residues. The CDR3 DNA is TGTGCCAGCAGACGCGGGACAGGGGGCAGGTGGACTGAAGCTTTCTTT. Its translation: CASRRGTGGRWTEAFF.

This clonotype showed up many times. V and J are TRBV6-4 and TRBJ1-1, with 8 bases that match TRBD1. Per germline, CDR1 MRHNA and CDR2 SNTAGT. V dropped 6 bases and J dropped 4; count of bases not matched to a gene: 4. The CDR3 sequence is 13 residues long. CDR3 protein: CASSVQGGTEAFF. As DNA, the CDR3 is TGTGCCAGCAGCGTACAGGGGGGCACTGAAGCTTTCTTT.

V is TRBV7-2 and J is TRBJ2-1, with 10 bases identical to TRBD2. The germline CDR1 and CDR2 sequences are SGHTA and FQGNSA. V lost 1 base to trimming and J lost 6 bases; unmatched junction nucleotides: 9. CDR3 length: 17 amino acids. CDR3 nucleotide sequence: TGTGCCAGCAGCTTAGACCCACTACTAGCGGGACCCAATGAGCAGTTCTTC. This sequence encodes CASSLDPLLAGPNEQFF.